This TCR beta chain derives from a study of blood T cell repertoires in COVID-19 (dated by TCRdb to the early 2020s). Notes on the research overall: Samples from collaborators originated in the United States, Italy and Spain and spanned both the acute and convalescent phases of COVID-19. Deeply sampled blood TCRbeta repertoires from subjects exposed to, actively infected with, or recovered from COVID-19 were included in the dataset. The material from the prospective study consisted of cDNA or gDNA derived from T cells, B-cell-depleted T cells, or PBMCs. Where HLA class I and class II types were available, the types were taken from metadata supplied by the sample provider, not from assay-based typing. Sample metadata almost always included a de-identified subject ID, COVID-19 status, age in years and sex. A freely available public database, intended as a resource for researchers studying the immune response to SARS-CoV-2, is where the repertoires were released. The samples were drawn from the first 160 participants of the ongoing ImmuneRACE study and from 950 to 1,500 subjects provided by 6 global collaborators.

Results and caveats for the whole study, not just this receptor: The amount of clinical and demographic metadata varied by source and participant and was provided uncurated.

The germline V gene yields SGDLS for CDR1 and YYNGEE for CDR2. V is shortened by 4 bases, J by 0 bases, and the region joining them spans 10 bases. The CDR3 covers 15 residues, taking in both the cysteine and the phenylalanine. CDR3 DNA only is kept here, 45 bases in frame from base 1. Each collaborating institution followed its own protocols to collect whole blood in K2EDTA tubes. For TCRbeta analysis, collaborators shipped samples as frozen whole blood, isolated PBMCs, or DNA extracted from either of those sample types. In the case of this clone: This receptor's antigen is unknown. No much larger clone is present one base from it, and per-base qualities are unavailable.

TCRbeta CDR3 regions were amplified from genomic DNA using the immunoSEQ Assay, a bias-controlled multiplex PCR. As for the authors' bioinformatics: Within the assay, amplification of reference gene primers was used to estimate how many nucleated cells each sample contained. To quantify the absolute abundance of each unique TCRbeta CDR3 rearrangement, sequence reads were collapsed and filtered. Productive Simpson clonality was computed per sample as the square root of Simpson's diversity index over productive rearrangements. Not all clones reach the TCRdb copy of this immuneACCESS table, which keeps in-frame sequences only. Checked studies attribute under half of the gap to unresolved V genes and leave the rest unexplained. V and J calls and clone size are given by that table; D and trimming were obtained from the DNA. The sample table shows under 65,000 clones, and roughly nine tenths are seen once. The top ten hold 5% to 6.5% of the sample.

The sample consisted of peripheral blood. The clonotype comes from an elderly man in a cohort sampled during active COVID-19. The chain was built from TRBV9 and TRBJ1-4; a tentative D match to TRBD1 spans 6 bases. The encoded CDR3 is CASSPRQATNEKLFF. The DNA sequence is as follows: TGTGCCAGCAGCCCCCGACAGGCAACTAATGAAAAACTGTTTTTT.